The present entry profiles one TCR beta chain with its context. CDR1 and CDR2 from the germline V gene are SNHLY and FYNNEI. This CDR3 has 16 residues. This sample was taken from a study of CXCR3-negative and CXCR3-positive naive CD8 T cells. Researchers prepared the TRB cDNA libraries using 5' RACE with UMI labels. TCRdb reprocessed the 5' RACE reads and stores each CDR3 protein as one record, lacking DNA. This sample's clone table lists approximately 100,000 distinct CDR3 sequences. Sequenced input: naive CXCR3- CD8+ T cells from blood. Subset specified: CD45RO-CCR7+CD27+CD95- naive CD8+ T cells lacking CXCR3 (TNR3-). This chain connects TRBV2 to TRBJ2-3; TCRdb's D call, TRBD2, is unchecked because there is no DNA. This sequence originates from a human donor in good health. Some clones in this sample may be carry-over from other donors' samples. This CDR3 is CASSENLLPGTDTQYF.